These 18 T cell receptor beta chains were sequenced from one sample in a study of blood T cell repertoires in COVID-19. Data came from immunoSEQ multiplex PCR; TCRdb stores just in-frame clones and leaves some out. The repertoire has fewer than 350,000 clones, approximately 89% of them found once; the top ten carry 3.9%. Sequencing was carried out using peripheral blood. Receptors were obtained from a woman aged 60 to 75 with COVID-19, enrolled during active disease.

This rearrangement joins TRBV11-2 to TRBJ2-5; 9 bases fit TRBD1. The germline gives CDR1 SGHAT, CDR2 FQNNGV. J lost 4 bases, V lost 5 bases, and 11 bases had no gene match. This CDR3 spans 16 amino acids. CDR3 coding DNA: TGTGCCAGCAGCCTATTAACCGGGACAGGGCGAGAGACCCAGTACTTC. It encodes CASSLLTGTGRETQYF.

This chain links TRBV10-3 with TRBJ1-2; 8 nucleotides agree with TRBD1. The CDR3 consists of 13 residues. Germline loops: CDR1 ENHRY, CDR2 SYGVKD. The trim removed 6 bases at V and 8 bases at J, leaving 8 bases unmatched. In nucleotides, the CDR3 is TGTGCCATCAGCACCGGACAGGGAGGGGGCTACACCTTC. It specifies CAISTGQGGGYTF.

The V and J genes are TRBV5-6 and TRBJ1-1; maybe TRBD1 (5 bases). The V gene lost 0 bases and the J gene lost 4 bases, with 13 bases spanning the gap. The CDR3 is 15 residues long. Germline assignment: CDR1 SGHDT and CDR2 YYEEEE. CDR3: CASSLVGQGSTEAFF. CDR3 DNA: TGTGCCAGCAGCTTGGTGGGGCAGGGTAGCACTGAAGCTTTCTTT.

The chain couples TRBV9 to TRBJ2-3, with 14 positions matching TRBD2. V dropped 3 bases and J dropped 0; count of bases not matched to a gene: 3. The germline CDR1 and CDR2 sequences are SGDLS and YYNGEE. The CDR3 loop spans 17 amino acids. CDR3 amino acids: CASSGLAGGPSTDTQYF. CDR3 DNA sequence: TGTGCCAGCAGCGGACTAGCGGGGGGGCCTAGCACAGATACGCAGTATTTT.

V gene TRBV27 combines with J gene TRBJ2-1, with a possible D match to TRBD1 (5 bases). V dropped 3 bases and J dropped 10 bases, with 10 bases sitting between them. Germline CDR1 MNHEY, CDR2 SMNVEV (reference sequence). CDR3 size: 12 residues. Here the CDR3 DNA reads TGTGCCAGCAGTTTGCAGGGTCGGGAGCAGTTCTTC. It translates to CASSLQGREQFF.

The chain has TRBV6-5 and TRBJ2-7, with 8 bases matching TRBD1. The germline gives CDR1 MNHEY, CDR2 SVGAGI. The ends lost 7 bases at V and 1 base at J; junction bases unmatched: 9. This CDR3 comprises 15 residues. CDR3 loop: CASTPDRGPSYEQYF. The DNA for the CDR3 is TGTGCCAGCACCCCAGACAGGGGCCCTTCCTACGAGCAGTACTTC.

The rearrangement links TRBV4-2 to TRBJ1-2; TRBD1 is a possible D gene (5 bases). The CDR3 loop spans 16 amino acids. Germline values: CDR1 LGHNA, CDR2 YNFKEQ. Trimming took off 0 bases at V and 0 bases at J, with 11 bases between the two ends. CDR3 bases: TGTGCCAGCAGCCAAGAACCCACAGGTACTAACTATGGCTACACCTTC. As protein: CASSQEPTGTNYGYTF.

V usage is TRBV6-5 and J usage is TRBJ1-2; D gene unclear. Trimming left V 6 bases short and J 8 bases short, with 16 bases between. CDR3 length: 13 amino acids. Looked up from germline, CDR1 is MNHEY and CDR2 is SVGAGI. In DNA, the CDR3 is TGTGCCAGCAGCTCCGGTGGGCGAGCCGGCTACACCTTC. Protein product: CASSSGGRAGYTF.

The V gene is TRBV6-5, the J gene TRBJ2-5, with 10 bases lining up with TRBD2. The CDR3 sequence is 15 residues long. Per germline, CDR1 MNHEY and CDR2 SVGAGI. Trimming at V came to 6 bases and at J to 6 bases, leaving 10 bases not matched to a gene. DNA for the CDR3: TGTGCCAGCAGGCGGACTAGCGGTATGCCGCAGACCCAGTACTTC. Its protein product is CASRRTSGMPQTQYF.

This rearrangement joins TRBV7-2 to TRBJ2-3; TRBD1 agrees at 8 bases. V lost 5 bases to trimming and J lost 4 bases; unmatched junction nucleotides: 8. Germline values: CDR1 SGHTA, CDR2 FQGNSA. The length of the CDR3 is 15 residues. CDR3 region: CASSLLGQGSDTQYF. The DNA of the CDR3 is TGTGCCAGCAGCCTCCTCGGACAGGGTTCAGATACGCAGTATTTT.

The rearrangement uses TRBV4-2 and TRBJ1-2; 9 bases agree with TRBD1. Germline V gene lookup returns CDR1 LGHNA and CDR2 YNFKEQ. The ends lost 3 bases at V and 3 bases at J; junction bases unmatched: 8. The CDR3 totals 16 residues. The CDR3: CASSQRTGVTYYGYTF. DNA for the CDR3: TGTGCCAGCAGCCAGCGGACAGGGGTTACCTACTATGGCTACACCTTC.

The chain has TRBV29-1 and TRBJ2-1; 13 nucleotides line up with TRBD2. Germline V CDR1 and CDR2: SQVTM, ANQGSEA. Trimming at V came to 7 bases and at J to 0 bases, leaving 6 bases not matched to a gene. The CDR3 totals 16 residues. The CDR3 nucleotides are TGCAGCGCCCTGACTAGCGGGGGGAGCTCCTACAATGAGCAGTTCTTC. This encodes CSALTSGGSSYNEQFF.

This rearrangement joins TRBV6-6 to TRBJ1-6; D is uncertain. The germline gives CDR1 MNHNY, CDR2 SVGAGI (reference sequence). The CDR3 is 14 amino acids. Trimming stripped 8 bases from V and 0 bases from J, with 8 bases between. CDR3: CASRESSYNSPLHF. CDR3 nucleotides: TGTGCCAGCCGGGAGAGCTCCTATAATTCACCCCTCCACTTT.

J is TRBJ1-6 and V is TRBV28; D is undetermined. Germline values: CDR1 MDHEN, CDR2 SYDVKM. CDR3 length: 13 residues. Trimming shortened V by 3 bases and J by 7 bases, and 7 bases separated the two germline ends. This CDR3 reads CASSLAGNSPLHF. The CDR3 DNA sequence: TGTGCCAGCAGTTTGGCGGGGAATTCACCCCTCCACTTT.

This sequence joins TRBV2 and TRBJ2-7, with D possibly TRBD1 on 6 matching bases. Trimming shortened V by 6 bases and J by 2 bases, and 8 bases separated the two germline ends. This CDR3 spans 12 amino acids. Germline V gene lookup returns CDR1 SNHLY and CDR2 FYNNEI. CDR3 coding DNA: TGTGCCAGCAGCCGGACAGCCTACGAGCAGTACTTC. It encodes CASSRTAYEQYF.

This clone came up a few times. The rearrangement joins TRBV23-1 to TRBJ2-4; no definite D call. Being an ORF, TRBV23-1 has a function that is uncertain. CDR3 size: 16 residues. The V gene lost 0 bases and the J gene lost 6 bases, with 15 bases spanning the gap. The CDR3 sequence: CASSQSCLAWRNIQYF. The DNA of the CDR3 is TGCGCCAGCAGTCAATCCTGTCTGGCCTGGAGAAACATTCAGTACTTC.

The J gene is TRBJ1-5, the V gene TRBV6-2 or TRBV6-3; 7 bases are a match to TRBD1. V dropped 0 bases and J dropped 7; count of bases not matched to a gene: 9. The CDR3 consists of 16 residues. Per the germline V gene, CDR1 is MNHEY and CDR2 is SVGEGT. The CDR3 coding sequence is TGTGCCAGCAGTTACTCGGGACAGCCGGGGGCCCAGCCCCAGCATTTT. As protein: CASSYSGQPGAQPQHF.

This rearrangement joins TRBV5-1 to TRBJ2-3; 7 positions agree with TRBD1. After removal of 2 bases from V and 9 bases from J, the junction contained 3 bases not matched to a gene. CDR1 and CDR2 from the germline V gene are SGHRS and YFSETQ. The CDR3 totals 12 residues. The CDR3 spells CASSLDRETQYF. The CDR3 nucleotides read TGCGCCAGCAGCTTAGACAGGGAAACGCAGTATTTT.